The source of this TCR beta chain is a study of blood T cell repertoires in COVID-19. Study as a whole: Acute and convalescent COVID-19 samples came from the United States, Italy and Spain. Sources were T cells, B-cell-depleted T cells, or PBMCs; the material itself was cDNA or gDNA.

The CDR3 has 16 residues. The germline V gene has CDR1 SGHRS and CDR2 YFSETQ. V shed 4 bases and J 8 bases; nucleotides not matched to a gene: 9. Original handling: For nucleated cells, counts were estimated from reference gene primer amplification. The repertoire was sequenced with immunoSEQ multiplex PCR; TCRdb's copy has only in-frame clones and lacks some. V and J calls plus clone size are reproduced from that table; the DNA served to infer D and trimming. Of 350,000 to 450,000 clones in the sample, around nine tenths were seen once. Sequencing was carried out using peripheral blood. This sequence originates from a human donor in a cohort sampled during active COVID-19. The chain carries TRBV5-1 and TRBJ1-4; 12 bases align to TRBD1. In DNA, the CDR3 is TGCGCCAGCAGCCTAGGGACAGGGGGCGCAGGAGAAAAACTGTTTTTT. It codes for CASSLGTGGAGEKLFF.